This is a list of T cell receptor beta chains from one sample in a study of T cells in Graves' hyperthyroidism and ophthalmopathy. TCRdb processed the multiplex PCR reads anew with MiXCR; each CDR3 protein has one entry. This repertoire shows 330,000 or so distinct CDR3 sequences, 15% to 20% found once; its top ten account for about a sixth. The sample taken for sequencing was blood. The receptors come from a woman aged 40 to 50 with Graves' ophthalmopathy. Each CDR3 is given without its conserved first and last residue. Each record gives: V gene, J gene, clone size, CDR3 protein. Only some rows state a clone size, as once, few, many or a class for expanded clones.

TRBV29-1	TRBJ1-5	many	SVVFVGRGNQPQH
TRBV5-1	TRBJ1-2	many	ASSSTGHLNYGYT
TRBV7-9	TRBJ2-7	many	ASSRDRATHEQY
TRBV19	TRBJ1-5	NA	ASSMGALGPQH
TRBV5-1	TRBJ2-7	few	ASSPLMGGTTYEQY
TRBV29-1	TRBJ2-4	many	SVGDSKSIQY
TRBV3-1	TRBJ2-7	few	ASSQDLETRVYEQY
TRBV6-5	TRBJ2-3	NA	ASSSQRGSTDTQY
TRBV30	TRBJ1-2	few	AWSVATSNYSYT
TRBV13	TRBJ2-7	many	ASSLGLASYEQY
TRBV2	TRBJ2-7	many	ASTTSGLSYEQY
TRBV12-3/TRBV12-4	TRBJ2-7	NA	ASSLALAQGGTYEQY
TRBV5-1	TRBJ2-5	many	ASSAISPPFGLLQETQY
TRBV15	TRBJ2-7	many	ATSRVGKVGEQY
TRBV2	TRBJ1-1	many	ASSDGMNTEAF
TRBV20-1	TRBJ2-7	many	SASSGTGSYEQY
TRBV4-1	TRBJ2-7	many	ASSHRLAGGYEQY
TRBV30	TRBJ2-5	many	AWSVRRKETQY
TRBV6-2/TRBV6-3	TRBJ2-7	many	ASSYFGEAPYEQY
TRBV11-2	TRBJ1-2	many	ASSKGQFYGYT
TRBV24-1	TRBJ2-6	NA	ATSDQGTDSGANVLT
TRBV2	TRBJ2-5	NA	ASSELTSGETQY
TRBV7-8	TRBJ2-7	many	ASSLGGTSGTYEQY
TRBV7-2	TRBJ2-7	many	ASSERLAGEQY
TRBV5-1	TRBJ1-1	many	ASTTGHLNTEAF
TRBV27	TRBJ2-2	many	ASSFSRSGELF
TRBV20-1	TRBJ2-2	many	SASRGSGNTGELF
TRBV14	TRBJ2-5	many	ASSQFLSGGETQY
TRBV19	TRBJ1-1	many	ASCAQGLGNTEAF
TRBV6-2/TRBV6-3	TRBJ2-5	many	ASSYSRDRMYQETQY
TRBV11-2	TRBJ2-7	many	ASSARTSGSYEQY
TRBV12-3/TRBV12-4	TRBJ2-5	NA	ASRMTSGAQETQY
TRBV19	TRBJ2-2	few	ASTTGVGAGELF
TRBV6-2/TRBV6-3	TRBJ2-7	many	ASSSQRERYEQY
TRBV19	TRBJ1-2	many	ASSIPGRDGYT
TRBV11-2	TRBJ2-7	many	ASSPSYAGSSYEQY
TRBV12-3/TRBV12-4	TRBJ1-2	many	ASSLRGGYT
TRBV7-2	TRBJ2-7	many	ASSLALATHEQY
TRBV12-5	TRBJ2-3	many	ASGLARGAFTDTQY
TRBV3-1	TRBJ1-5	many	ASSQGLRDQPQH
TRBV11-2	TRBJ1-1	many	ASSLGWGGTNGTEAF
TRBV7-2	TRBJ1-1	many	ASSGGHTNTEAF
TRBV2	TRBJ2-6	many	ASSGDGEGTSGTPTGANVLT
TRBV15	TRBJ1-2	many	ATSAPGQIYGYT
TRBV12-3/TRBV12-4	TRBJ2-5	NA	ASSLDGASKETQY
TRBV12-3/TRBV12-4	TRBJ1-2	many	ASSPGQNYGYT
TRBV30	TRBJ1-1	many	ALDRAVTEAF
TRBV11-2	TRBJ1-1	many	ASSRGGTQGGDTEAF